These 2 T cell receptor beta chains were sequenced from one sample in a study of immune cell composition in non-small cell lung cancer. Normal lung was taken at the farthest possible site, at least 3 cm from tumour. Sequencing was performed with immunoSEQ multiplex PCR; in TCRdb, only in-frame clones are kept and a portion is missing. The table has a few thousand clones, over 70% seen once. The sample taken for sequencing was non-adjacent lung tissue. The receptors stem from a human donor with non-small cell lung cancer.

This clone was seen only once. Other DNA variants within this sample encode the same CDR3. This chain joins TRBV18 and TRBJ2-1; 7 bases line up with TRBD2. CDR3 length: 15 amino acids. The germline V gene encodes CDR1 KGHSH and CDR2 LQKENI. Trimming removed 3 bases from V and 2 bases from J; junction bases left unmatched: 4. The CDR3 region has the DNA TGTGCCAGCTCACCCGAAGGACTAGCCTACAATGAGCAGTTCTTC. Amino acids: CASSPEGLAYNEQFF.

This chain connects TRBV27 to TRBJ2-3, with TRBD2 matching 9 bases. Germline V gene data show CDR1 as MNHEY and CDR2 as SMNVEV (reference sequence). V shed 6 bases, J shed 4 bases, and the junction held 5 bases outside the gene matches. This CDR3 comprises 14 residues. The CDR3 here is CASRPSGKADTQYF. DNA of the CDR3: TGTGCCAGCAGGCCTAGCGGGAAGGCAGATACGCAGTATTTT.